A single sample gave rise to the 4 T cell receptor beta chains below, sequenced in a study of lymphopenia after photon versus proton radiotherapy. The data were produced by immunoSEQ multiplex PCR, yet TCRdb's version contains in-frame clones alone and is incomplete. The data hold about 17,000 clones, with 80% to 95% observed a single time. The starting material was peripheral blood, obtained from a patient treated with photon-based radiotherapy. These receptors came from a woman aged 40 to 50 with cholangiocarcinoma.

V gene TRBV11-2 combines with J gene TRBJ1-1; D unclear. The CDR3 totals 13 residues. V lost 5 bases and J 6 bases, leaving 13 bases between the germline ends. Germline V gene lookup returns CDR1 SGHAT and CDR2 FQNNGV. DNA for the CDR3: TGTGCCAGCAGCCCACGCTCTGGGCCTGAAGCTTTCTTT. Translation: CASSPRSGPEAFF.

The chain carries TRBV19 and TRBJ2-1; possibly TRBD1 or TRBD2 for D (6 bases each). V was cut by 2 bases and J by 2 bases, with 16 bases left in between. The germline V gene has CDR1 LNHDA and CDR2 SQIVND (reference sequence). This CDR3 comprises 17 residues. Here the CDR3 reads CASSIRWRDTTYNEQFF. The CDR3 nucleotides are TGTGCCAGTAGTATACGTTGGCGGGACACCACCTACAATGAGCAGTTCTTC.

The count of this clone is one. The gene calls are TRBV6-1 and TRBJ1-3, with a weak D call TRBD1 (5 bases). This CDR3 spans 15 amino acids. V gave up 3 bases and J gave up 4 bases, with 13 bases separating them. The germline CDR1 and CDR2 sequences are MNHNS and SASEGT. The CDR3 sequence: CASSDQTGLGNTIYF. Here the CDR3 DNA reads TGTGCCAGCAGTGACCAAACAGGCCTAGGAAACACCATATATTTT.

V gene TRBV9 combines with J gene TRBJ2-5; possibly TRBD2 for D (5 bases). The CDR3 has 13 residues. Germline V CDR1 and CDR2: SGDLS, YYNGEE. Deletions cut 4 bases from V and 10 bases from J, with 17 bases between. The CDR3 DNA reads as TGTGCCAGCAGCCCCCCGGGGAGCCAGGACCAGTACTTC. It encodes CASSPPGSQDQYF. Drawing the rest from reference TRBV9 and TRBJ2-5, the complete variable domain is DSGVTQTPKHLITATGQRVTLRCSPRSGDLSVYWYQQSLDQGLQFLIQYYNGEERAKGNILERFSAQQFPDLHSELNLSSLELGDSALYFCASSPPGSQDQYFGPGTRLLVL.